The 15 T cell receptor beta chains in this list originate from one sample, sequenced in a study of T cell changes during pregnancy in multiple sclerosis. TCRdb's table, derived via immunoSEQ multiplex PCR, lists solely in-frame clones and lacks some. The sample consists of more than 15,000 clones, around 89% of them appearing once. This sample comprised CD8+ T cells from peripheral blood mononuclear cells, obtained in the second trimester of pregnancy. The receptors originated from a female donor in good health, enrolled as a control in a pregnancy study.

V is TRBV28 and J is TRBJ2-5; possibly TRBD2 for D (5 bases). V lost 5 bases, J lost 5 bases, and 18 bases lay in between. CDR1 is MDHEN and CDR2 is SYDVKM in the germline V gene. The CDR3 length is 15 residues. CDR3 loop: CASSPSGGLGETQYF. CDR3 in DNA: TGTGCCAGCAGTCCTTCCGGCGGGCTTGGGGAGACCCAGTACTTC. Together with reference TRBV28 and TRBJ2-5, the CDR3 gives the full variable domain: DVKVTQSSRYLVKRTGEKVFLECVQDMDHENMFWYRQDPGLGLRLIYFSYDVKMKEKGDIPEGYSVSREKKERFSLILESASTNQTSMYLCASSPSGGLGETQYFGPGTRLLVL.

V usage is TRBV6-1 and J usage is TRBJ1-2; 7 bases are shared with TRBD1. CDR3 length equals 12 residues. V lost 9 bases and J lost 9; bases outside the gene matches: 10. CDR1 and CDR2 from the germline V gene are MNHNS and SASEGT. The CDR3 sequence is CASRGTERSYTF. CDR3 DNA: TGTGCCAGTCGGGGGACAGAACGGAGCTACACCTTC.

This chain connects TRBV19 to TRBJ1-5, with TRBD1 identical over 7 bases. Germline V lookup: CDR1 LNHDA, CDR2 SQIVND (reference sequence). The CDR3 is 15 amino acids. J was trimmed by 4 bases and V by 9 bases; bases with no gene match: 12. The CDR3 loop is CASLERGPLNQPQHF. DNA of the CDR3: TGTGCCAGCTTGGAAAGGGGGCCCCTAAATCAGCCCCAGCATTTT.

The rearrangement joins TRBV11-1 to TRBJ2-1, with a weak D call TRBD2 (5 bases). Per germline, CDR1 SGHAT and CDR2 FQDESV (reference sequence). The CDR3 consists of 13 residues. V was clipped by 2 bases and J by 5 bases, with 7 bases between them. The CDR3 protein is CASSLSGNNEQFF. The DNA for the CDR3 is TGTGCCAGCAGCTTATCGGGAAACAATGAGCAGTTCTTC.

V and J are TRBV27 and TRBJ2-7; 10 nucleotides match TRBD1. Germline CDR1 MNHEY, CDR2 SMNVEV (reference sequence). The CDR3 covers 13 residues. The V segment lost 6 bases and the J segment 6 bases; nucleotides outside the gene matches: 5. CDR3 coding DNA: TGTGCCAGCAGCCCCGGGACAGGGGTCGAGCAGTACTTC. Encoded protein: CASSPGTGVEQYF.

CDR3 nucleotide sequence: TGTGCCACCAGCAGAGATCTAGCGGGGGGATACAATGAGCAGTTCTTC. It is translated as CATSRDLAGGYNEQFF. This sequence joins TRBV15 and TRBJ2-1, with TRBD2 matching over 11 bases. Germline lookup yields CDR1 LNHNV and CDR2 YYDKDF (reference sequence). The CDR3 totals 16 residues. The ends lost 0 bases at V and 4 bases at J; junction bases unmatched: 2.

This clone was counted once. J is TRBJ2-3 and V is TRBV11-2; D is unresolved. Germline CDR1 and CDR2: SGHAT and FQNNGV. The CDR3 consists of 12 residues. The V end lost 5 bases, the J end lost 2 bases, and 5 bases lay between the germline ends. This CDR3 is CASSRYTDTQYF. The CDR3, as DNA: TGTGCCAGCAGCCGCTACACAGATACGCAGTATTTT.

This clone is large within its sample. The chain has TRBV6-1 and TRBJ2-7, with 8 bases identical to TRBD1. The V gene's germline CDR1 is MNHNS and CDR2 SASEGT. The trim removed 3 bases at V and 2 bases at J, leaving 6 bases unmatched. The CDR3 runs to 15 residues. In DNA, the CDR3 is TGTGCCAGCAGTGATCCTCGGACAGGGACCTACGAGCAGTACTTC. This sequence encodes CASSDPRTGTYEQYF.

The V call is TRBV6-4, the J call TRBJ2-2; weak D call: TRBD2 (5 bases). The CDR3 contains 14 residues. Germline values: CDR1 MRHNA, CDR2 SNTAGT. Trimming removed 6 bases at V and 3 bases at J, with 11 bases between. CDR3 in amino acids: CASSRDRDTGELFF. The CDR3, as DNA: TGTGCCAGCAGCCGGGATAGGGACACCGGGGAGCTGTTTTTT.

This chain uses TRBV6-5 with TRBJ2-7; no reliable D call. The V end was cut by 2 bases, the J end by 4 bases, with 15 bases between. This CDR3 is 15 amino acids long. CDR1 is MNHEY and CDR2 is SVGAGI in the germline V gene. The CDR3 reads CASSYLAESGYEQYF. DNA of the CDR3: TGTGCCAGCAGTTACCTGGCGGAGTCGGGTTACGAGCAGTACTTC.

The chain is built from TRBV5-1 and TRBJ1-1; 10 bases align to TRBD1. The V gene's germline CDR1 is SGHRS and CDR2 YFSETQ. The CDR3 contains 16 residues. Trimming at V came to 4 bases and at J to 4 bases, leaving 10 bases not matched to a gene. CDR3 amino acids: CASSVRQGAGGTEAFF. Written as DNA, the CDR3 is TGCGCCAGCAGCGTGAGACAGGGGGCGGGGGGCACTGAAGCTTTCTTT.

The CDR3 region is CASSLGAASNEKLFF. In DNA, the CDR3 is TGTGCCAGCAGCTTAGGGGCAGCCTCTAATGAAAAACTGTTTTTT. The V call is TRBV7-9, the J call TRBJ1-4; D remains unclear. CDR3 length: 15 amino acids. Germline CDR1 is SEHNR and CDR2 is FQNEAQ (reference sequence). Trimming stripped 1 base from V and 3 bases from J, with 9 bases between.

The chain uses TRBV19 and TRBJ2-7, with 10 bases lining up with TRBD2. Germline V lookup: CDR1 LNHDA, CDR2 SQIVND (reference sequence). The CDR3 totals 15 residues. Germline trimming cut 1 base from V and 1 base from J; bases unmatched to any gene: 1. CDR3 sequence reads: CASSIASGGSYEQYF. The CDR3 DNA reads as TGTGCCAGTAGTATAGCTAGCGGGGGATCCTACGAGCAGTACTTC.

V and J are TRBV19 and TRBJ2-7; 10 bases agree with TRBD2. The germline CDR1 and CDR2 sequences are LNHDA and SQIVND (reference sequence). Trimming removed 8 bases from V and 3 bases from J; junction bases left unmatched: 4. CDR3 length: 13 residues. DNA of the CDR3: TGTGCCAGTCAACTAGCGGGGAACTACGAGCAGTACTTC. This codes for CASQLAGNYEQYF.

In its sample, this clone was seen once. This rearrangement joins TRBV14 to TRBJ2-1; 10 bases are shared with TRBD1. CDR1 and CDR2 (germline): SGHDN, FVKESK. After removal of 8 bases from V and 5 bases from J, the junction contained 9 bases not matched to a gene. The CDR3 extends over 15 amino acids. Here the CDR3 DNA reads TGTGCCAGCGGAATCGGGACAGGGGTTGACAATGAGCAGTTCTTC. Translating gives CASGIGTGVDNEQFF.